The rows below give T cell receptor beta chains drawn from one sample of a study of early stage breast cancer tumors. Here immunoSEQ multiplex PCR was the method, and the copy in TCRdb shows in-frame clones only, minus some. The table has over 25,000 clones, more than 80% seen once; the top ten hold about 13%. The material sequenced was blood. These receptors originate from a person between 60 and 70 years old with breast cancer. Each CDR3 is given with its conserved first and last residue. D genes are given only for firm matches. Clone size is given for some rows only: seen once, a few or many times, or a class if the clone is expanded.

TGTGCCATCAGTGAGTCAGACAGGGCCCGAGGTAGGGGGGCCAACGTCCTGACTTTC,CAISESDRARGRGANVLTF,-,TRBJ2-6,TRBV10-3,TRBD1
TGTGCCAGCAGCGTAATAGCTAGCGGGACCCCTAATCGGGCGACAGATACGCAGTATTTT,CASSVIASGTPNRATDTQYF,-,TRBJ2-3,TRBV9,TRBD2
TGTGCCAGCAGCTCTACCGGGACAACCTACGAGCAGTACTTC,CASSSTGTTYEQYF,-,TRBJ2-7,TRBV7-2,-
TGTGCCAGCAGCCGACAGGGGCAGAACACTGAAGCTTTCTTT,CASSRQGQNTEAFF,-,TRBJ1-1,TRBV6-5,TRBD1
TGTGCCTGGAGTGTACGGTCTAGCTTGGATACGCAGTATTTT,CAWSVRSSLDTQYF,-,TRBJ2-3,TRBV30,-
TGTGCCAGCAGTTTAGTTACAGGGGGCATTGTCATTGGGAATACGCAGTATTTT,CASSLVTGGIVIGNTQYF,once,TRBJ2-3,TRBV27,TRBD1
TGTGCCAGCAGTGGGGCAGGGTATGGCTACACCTTC,CASSGAGYGYTF,-,TRBJ1-2,TRBV25-1,-
TGTGCCAGCAGTTGGGGAGCCTCCTACGAGCAGTACTTC,CASSWGASYEQYF,-,TRBJ2-7,TRBV28,-
TGTGCCAGCAGCCTCCGGGACAGGGGAAGTGATACGAATGGCTACACCTTC,CASSLRDRGSDTNGYTF,-,TRBJ1-2,TRBV7-8,TRBD1
TGTGCCAGCAGCTTAACAGGTGGTAACTACGAGCAGTACTTC,CASSLTGGNYEQYF,-,TRBJ2-7,TRBV7-2,-
TGTGCCAGCAGTGAACAGGGCGATCAGCCCCAGCATTTT,CASSEQGDQPQHF,-,TRBJ1-5,TRBV6-4,-
TGCAGCCCCATAGGGACAGGAGAGACCCAGTACTTC,CSPIGTGETQYF,-,TRBJ2-5,TRBV29-1,TRBD1
TGTGCCAGTAAGGGCGGCGGGCCAGAGACTGGGGAGCTGTTTTTT,CASKGGGPETGELFF,-,TRBJ2-2,TRBV19,-
TGTGCCAGCACCAAAGGGGGGACAGTGAACACTGAAGCTTTCTTT,CASTKGGTVNTEAFF,-,TRBJ1-1,TRBV6-5,TRBD1
TGTGCCAGTAGGAGTGAAGTAGCTAACTATGGCTACACCTTC,CASRSEVANYGYTF,-,TRBJ1-2,TRBV19,-
TGCGCCAGCAGCTTAAGTCTAGCGGGAGCCGGGGAGCTGTTTTTT,CASSLSLAGAGELFF,once,TRBJ2-2,TRBV5-1,TRBD2
TGCGCCAGCAGGTTGCGCCTCACTAGCGGGAGGGTCTCCTCCTACGAGCAGTACTTC,CASRLRLTSGRVSSYEQYF,-,TRBJ2-7,TRBV5-1,TRBD2
TGCGCCAGCAGCCCCGGACAGGGTGGCACCGGGGAGCTGTTTTTT,CASSPGQGGTGELFF,-,TRBJ2-2,TRBV5-1,TRBD1
TGTGCCAGCATCCGGTCCGCGACTCTGCTCCCGTTCTTC,CASIRSATLLPFF,-,TRBJ2-1,TRBV28,-
TGTGCCTTATTACAGGGAGCCCTTTACTCTGGAAACACCATATATTTT,CALLQGALYSGNTIYF,-,TRBJ1-3,TRBV30,-
TGTGCCAGCAGTGCCGGGACAGACACCGGGGAGCTGTTTTTT,CASSAGTDTGELFF,-,TRBJ2-2,TRBV6-5,TRBD1
TGCGCCAGCAGCTTGGAAGGCAGGGAAGCCGGGGAGCTGTTTTTT,CASSLEGREAGELFF,-,TRBJ2-2,TRBV5-1,-
TGCAGCGTTGAAGGGCAGCCCCCCGCTCGCGGCGAGCAGTACTTC,CSVEGQPPARGEQYF,-,TRBJ2-7,TRBV29-1,-
TGTGCCAGCAGCAAAAGGGGGGACAGGGCTCAAGAGACCCAGTACTTC,CASSKRGDRAQETQYF,few,TRBJ2-5,TRBV21-1,-
TGTGCCTGGAGTCAAGCGGGAGGGCCCTGGAATGAGCAGTTCTTC,CAWSQAGGPWNEQFF,once,TRBJ2-1,TRBV30,TRBD2
TGTGCCAGCAGCTTGGTTTACAGGGGTGAAGCTTTCTTT,CASSLVYRGEAFF,medium-sized,TRBJ1-1,TRBV5-6,TRBD1
TGTGCCAGCAGCGCCGGGACTAGCAGAGAGCAGTTCTTC,CASSAGTSREQFF,once,TRBJ2-1,TRBV6-4,TRBD2
TGTGCCAGCATCAACCGAGGACTAGCGATGAGGACCGGGGAGCTGTTTTTT,CASINRGLAMRTGELFF,once,TRBJ2-2,TRBV11-3,TRBD2
TGTGCCAGCTCACGGGGGGGCTCTGGGGCCAACGTCCTGACTTTC,CASSRGGSGANVLTF,-,TRBJ2-6,TRBV18,TRBD2
TGTGCCAGCAGTTTCGACACGAGCACAGATACGCAGTATTTT,CASSFDTSTDTQYF,-,TRBJ2-3,TRBV28,-
TGTGCCAGCAGCTCACCTTGGGGGGAAGATACGCAGTATTTT,CASSSPWGEDTQYF,-,TRBJ2-3,TRBV9,-
TGTGCCAGCACACAGACGTTGGTACCAACAGGACCCGAGGATGGCTACACCTTC,CASTQTLVPTGPEDGYTF,-,TRBJ1-2,TRBV18,-
TGTGCCAGTAGTATAGATCGACAGGCTAACTATGGCTACACCTTC,CASSIDRQANYGYTF,many,TRBJ1-2,TRBV19,-
TGTGCCAGCGGAACAGCGGGAGGGCCTGCCGAGCAGTACTTC,CASGTAGGPAEQYF,-,TRBJ2-7,TRBV27,TRBD2
TGCGCCAGCAGCTTGTCACAGGGTCGCGTGGACGAGCAGTACTTC,CASSLSQGRVDEQYF,-,TRBJ2-7,TRBV5-1,-
TGCGCCAGCAGCTTGGCCACAGGGCGGGCCGGTAATGAAAAACTGTTTTTT,CASSLATGRAGNEKLFF,once,TRBJ1-4,TRBV5-1,-
TGTGCCAGCAGTGAGGGTTTCTACGAGCAGTACTTC,CASSEGFYEQYF,-,TRBJ2-7,TRBV28,-
TGCGCCAGCAGCCAAGATCACGGACTAGGGATCAATGAGCAGTTCTTC,CASSQDHGLGINEQFF,-,TRBJ2-1,TRBV4-3,TRBD2
TGCGCCAGCGGACTAGCGGGAAGGTACCAAGAGACCCAGTACTTC,CASGLAGRYQETQYF,-,TRBJ2-5,TRBV5-1,TRBD2
TGCAGCGTGAGAGGCCCGAAGGACACTGAAGCTTTCTTT,CSVRGPKDTEAFF,-,TRBJ1-1,TRBV29-1,-
TGCGCCAGCAGCTTGGATGCAGGGGGCAGGAGTGGCTACACCTTC,CASSLDAGGRSGYTF,-,TRBJ1-2,TRBV5-1,TRBD1
TGCGCCAGCAGCTCACTGACAGGGGGTAACACCGGGGAGCTGTTTTTT,CASSSLTGGNTGELFF,-,TRBJ2-2,TRBV5-1,TRBD1
TGTGCCAGCAGGGGAACTAGCGGGGACACAGATACGCAGTATTTT,CASRGTSGDTDTQYF,-,TRBJ2-3,TRBV27,TRBD2
TGTGCCAGCACCCTCGGGGGGCATCAGCCCCAGCATTTT,CASTLGGHQPQHF,-,TRBJ1-5,TRBV7-2,-
TGTGCCAGCACCAAGAGGACGTGGGGGCAGGGGCAGCCCCAGCATTTT,CASTKRTWGQGQPQHF,-,TRBJ1-5,TRBV2,-
TGCGCCAGCAGCCCCGGACTAGCGGGAAACGAGCAGTACTTC,CASSPGLAGNEQYF,-,TRBJ2-7,TRBV5-1,TRBD2
TGTGCCAGCACTAGGGGAACAGATACGCAGTATTTT,CASTRGTDTQYF,-,TRBJ2-3,TRBV28,-
TGTGCCAGCAGCCCGGGGACTAGCGGGATCCACGAGCAGTACTTC,CASSPGTSGIHEQYF,-,TRBJ2-7,TRBV12-1,-
TGTGCCAGCAGCGTAGGTAGCGGGGGCTACAATGAGCAGTTCTTC,CASSVGSGGYNEQFF,-,TRBJ2-1,TRBV9,TRBD2
TGCAGCGTTGTATTGCGTCAGGGGGAGTCTGGGGCCAACGTCCTGACTTTC,CSVVLRQGESGANVLTF,-,TRBJ2-6,TRBV29-1,TRBD1
TGTGCCTGGAGTGTAACTCCGTTTACTAGCGGGCCCGGGAATGAGCAGTTCTTC,CAWSVTPFTSGPGNEQFF,-,TRBJ2-1,TRBV30,TRBD2
TGTGCCAGCAGCGTAGTTAGGAGCGGGAACACTGAAGCTTTCTTT,CASSVVRSGNTEAFF,-,TRBJ1-1,TRBV9,-